This T cell receptor beta chain was recovered during a study of Graves' ophthalmopathy and Graves' hyperthyroidism. V shed 0 bases and J shed 8 bases, with 10 bases lying between them. Germline assignment: CDR1 WNHNN and CDR2 SYGVQD (reference sequence). The CDR3 has 13 residues. The TCR beta CDR3 regions underwent amplification from RNA transcripts. HTBI primers were employed in first-round RT-PCR, then a second-round multiplex PCR followed. TCRdb used MiXCR to reprocess the multiplex PCR reads, holding one entry per CDR3 protein. The table has under 800,000 distinct CDR3 sequences, approximately 21% seen once. Study outcomes and limitations: Blood repertoires reportedly contained most expanded thyroid clonotypes above 0.001 frequency.

Aged 18 to 65, hyperthyroidism patients had been newly diagnosed, with under 2 months' duration. As concerns this clonotype: What it binds is unknown. This may be a read error: a much more frequent sequence differs by one nucleotide. In this CDR3 the conserved last residue, phenylalanine or tryptophan, is missing, so a read error is likely.

The sequenced sample was peripheral blood. The J gene is TRBJ1-2, the V gene TRBV10-1, with D hard to call. The clonotype comes from a young woman with stable Graves' hyperthyroidism. Some clones in this sample may be carry-over from other donors' samples. Written as DNA, the CDR3 is TGCGCCAGCAGTGAGTCGGGCAGTAGAGGCTACACCTCC. Amino acid sequence: CASSESGSRGYTS.